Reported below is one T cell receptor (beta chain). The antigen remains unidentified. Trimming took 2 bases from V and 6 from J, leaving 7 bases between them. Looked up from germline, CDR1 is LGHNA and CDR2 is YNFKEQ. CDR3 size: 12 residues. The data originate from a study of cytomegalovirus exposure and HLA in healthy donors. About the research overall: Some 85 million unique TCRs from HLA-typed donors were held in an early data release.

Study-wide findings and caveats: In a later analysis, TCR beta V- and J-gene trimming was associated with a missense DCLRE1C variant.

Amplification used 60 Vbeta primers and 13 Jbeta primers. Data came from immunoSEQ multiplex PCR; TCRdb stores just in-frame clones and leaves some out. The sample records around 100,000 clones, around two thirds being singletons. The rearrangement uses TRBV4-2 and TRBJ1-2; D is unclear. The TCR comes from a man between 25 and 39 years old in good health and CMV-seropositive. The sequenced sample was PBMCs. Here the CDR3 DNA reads TGTGCCAGCAGCCAAATCGGGGATGGCTACACCTTC. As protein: CASSQIGDGYTF.